Presented here are 2 T cell receptor beta chains from one specimen sequenced in a study of OX40 agonist ivuxolimab in advanced cancers. Repertoires were generated with immunoSEQ multiplex PCR, while TCRdb's copy carries only in-frame clones and drops some. The repertoire consists of fewer than 10,000 clones, with around three quarters occurring once and the leading ten covering about 26%. The source material was CD4+ or CD8+ T cells sorted from blood, sampled in a trial of the OX40 agonist ivuxolimab. All receptors derive from an adult with an advanced solid tumor such as melanoma, head and neck, liver or kidney cancer.

The gene calls are TRBV29-1 and TRBJ2-7, with 7 nucleotides matching TRBD2. Germline V lookup: CDR1 SQVTM, CDR2 ANQGSEA. With 3 bases clipped from V and 5 bases from J, the junction kept 7 bases outside the gene matches. The CDR3 has 13 amino acids. CDR3 amino acids: CSVEGGGRNEQYF. The CDR3 DNA reads TGCAGCGTTGAGGGGGGGGGTCGGAACGAGCAGTACTTC.

This chain joins TRBV9 and TRBJ1-2; possible D gene TRBD1, 5 bases. The V gene lost 3 bases and the J gene lost 6 bases, with 9 bases spanning the gap. The CDR3 length is 12 residues. CDR1 is SGDLS, CDR2 YYNGEE, per germline. The CDR3 is CASSGGVDGYTF. The DNA for the CDR3 is TGTGCCAGCAGCGGGGGGGTTGATGGCTACACCTTC.